The 20 T cell receptor beta chains reported below all come from one sample, sequenced in a study of HIV-infected patients and healthy controls. Around 450 ng RNA was reverse transcribed with alpha and beta constant-region primers. Each of the alpha and beta chains got its own library through chain-specific third strand synthesis with indices. TCRdb re-called the 5' RACE reads with MiXCR, one entry per CDR3 protein. Of around 11,000 distinct CDR3 sequences listed, roughly 5.7% are singletons. Follow-up blood was drawn about 14 weeks, roughly three months, after antiretroviral therapy began. No cell fractionation was done, so the repertoire covers all unsorted peripheral blood T cells. The sample here was blood, taken during antiretroviral therapy. All receptors come from an adult with HIV infection. The donor label of this sample is uncertain.

J is TRBJ1-1 and V is TRBV11-2; D is unclear. CDR3 size: 14 residues. V was cut by 5 bases and J by 6 bases, with 16 bases left in between. Looked up from germline, CDR1 is SGHAT and CDR2 is FQNNGV. CDR3 nucleotide sequence: TGTGCCAGCAGCCCCCGACCTGATGCAGCTGAAGCTTTCTTT. Protein: CASSPRPDAAEAFF.

This clonotype has just a few counts. This chain connects TRBV11-2 to TRBJ2-1; 11 bases are shared with TRBD2. The CDR3 extends over 15 amino acids. The junction had 2 bases not matched to a gene; V was cut back by 3 bases and J by 4 bases. Germline V lookup: CDR1 SGHAT, CDR2 FQNNGV. This CDR3 is CASSFTSGGYNEQFF. As DNA, the CDR3 is TGTGCCAGCAGCTTCACTAGCGGGGGATACAATGAGCAGTTCTTC.

This clonotype was seen a handful of times. The chain couples TRBV19 to TRBJ2-3, with D possibly TRBD2 on 6 matching bases. The length of the CDR3 is 15 residues. Germline CDR1 and CDR2: LNHDA and SQIVND (reference sequence). V was shortened by 5 bases and J by 3 bases, with 15 bases between the two germline ends. The CDR3 nucleotides read TGTGCCAGTAGTTCCGCCGGGACTGTGACAGATACGCAGTATTTT. This translates into CASSSAGTVTDTQYF. The full variable domain, completed using reference TRBV19 and TRBJ2-3, is DGGITQSPKYLFRKEGQNVTLSCEQNLNHDAMYWYRQDPGQGLRLIYYSQIVNDFQKGDIAEGYSVSREKKESFPLTVTSAQKNPTAFYLCASSSAGTVTDTQYFGPGTRLTVL.

The sample holds many counts of this clonotype. The chain combines TRBV5-6 with TRBJ2-7; no clear D. The ends were cut back, 0 bases at V and 5 bases at J, with 9 bases in the middle. This CDR3 is built from 13 residues. Germline V CDR1 and CDR2: SGHDT, YYEEEE. The CDR3 DNA reads as TGTGCCAGCAGCTTGGCGAACACGGACGAGCAGTACTTC. Translated, it gives CASSLANTDEQYF.

The chain joins TRBV6-5 to TRBJ2-7; D ambiguous. The CDR3 runs to 12 residues. V lost 2 bases and J 6 bases, leaving 8 bases between the germline ends. Germline CDR1 reads MNHEY; CDR2 reads SVGAGI. This CDR3 is CASSYPRGEQYF. In DNA form, the CDR3 reads TGTGCCAGCAGTTACCCTAGAGGCGAGCAGTACTTC.

This clonotype came up many times. The chain employs TRBV20-1 and TRBJ1-5; 7 bases are a match to TRBD1. This CDR3 region has 15 residues. Trimming at V came to 5 bases and at J to 7 bases, leaving 14 bases not matched to a gene. CDR1 and CDR2 from the germline V gene are DFQATT and SNEGSKA (reference sequence). This CDR3 reads CSAGEGQRRRQPQHF. The CDR3 DNA reads as TGCAGTGCTGGGGAGGGACAGCGGCGGAGGCAGCCCCAGCATTTT.

This clonotype was found many times. The chain is built from TRBV7-3 and TRBJ2-2; 9 positions agree with TRBD1. V was clipped by 5 bases and J by 0 bases; unmatched bases: 1. The CDR3 spans 15 residues. Germline CDR1 is SGHTA and CDR2 is FQGTGA. The CDR3 bases are TGTGCCAGCAGCCGGACAGGGGCGAACACCGGGGAGCTGTTTTTT. This translates into CASSRTGANTGELFF.

The rearrangement joins TRBV29-1 to TRBJ2-7; D is uncertain. The CDR3 is made up of 10 amino acids. In germline, CDR1 is SQVTM, CDR2 ANQGSEA. V dropped 5 bases and J dropped 6 bases, with 8 bases sitting between them. In nucleotides, the CDR3 is TGCAGCGTTTCTGGTACCGAGCAGTACTTC. Translating gives CSVSGTEQYF.

Relative to its sample, this clonotype is medium-sized. The gene calls are TRBV7-2 and TRBJ2-1; D may be TRBD1 (6 bases). CDR1 and CDR2 from the germline V gene are SGHTA and FQGNSA. Trimming removed 0 bases at V and 8 bases at J, with 14 bases between. This CDR3 region has 15 residues. The CDR3 DNA is TGTGCCAGCAGCTTAGCCCCCCGAGGGGGACATGAGCAGTTCTTC. This gives the protein CASSLAPRGGHEQFF.

This clonotype occurred a few times. The chain joins TRBV5-4 to TRBJ2-5; D gene uncertain. There are 14 residues in the CDR3. V was clipped by 0 bases and J by 5 bases, with 11 bases between them. Germline CDR1 is SGHNT and CDR2 is YYREEE (reference sequence). CDR3 coding DNA: TGTGCCAGCAGCTTGGCCAGCTTGGGGGAGACCCAGTACTTC. Translation: CASSLASLGETQYF.

This clonotype was detected a few times. The chain links TRBV29-1 to TRBJ2-1; 11 nucleotides agree with TRBD2. The CDR3 loop spans 16 amino acids. The germline gives CDR1 SQVTM, CDR2 ANQGSEA. V was clipped by 8 bases and J by 7 bases; unmatched bases: 16. CDR3 sequence: CSHKTLAGGRLNEQFF. CDR3 DNA sequence: TGCAGCCATAAGACTTTAGCGGGGGGGCGTCTAAATGAGCAGTTCTTC.

This clonotype was counted many times. V and J are TRBV5-1 and TRBJ1-2, with TRBD1 identical over 7 bases. Trimming at V came to 5 bases and at J to 6 bases, leaving 7 bases not matched to a gene. The germline CDR1 and CDR2 sequences are SGHRS and YFSETQ. This CDR3 has 13 amino acids. The CDR3 spells CASRFDRVDGYTF. CDR3 nucleotides: TGCGCCAGCAGGTTTGACAGGGTTGATGGCTACACCTTC.

The genes are TRBV13 and TRBJ2-3, with D unclear. Trimming removed 2 bases at V and 0 bases at J, with 3 bases between. The CDR3 is made up of 13 amino acids. Per the germline V gene, CDR1 is PRHDT and CDR2 is FYEKMQ (reference sequence). CDR3 residues: CASSLLSTDTQYF. CDR3 nucleotide sequence: TGTGCCAGCAGCTTACTTAGCACAGATACGCAGTATTTT.

This clonotype showed up many times. The chain joins TRBV21-1 to TRBJ2-7. TRBV21-1 is a listed pseudogene. The CDR3 contains 16 residues. The CDR3 DNA reads TGTGCCAGCAGCAAAGGTTTTACGGATCCCCCCTACGAGCAGTACTTC. Its protein product is CASSKGFTDPPYEQYF.

In its sample, this clonotype was seen many times. The V and J genes are TRBV7-2 and TRBJ1-5; D possibly corresponds to TRBD1 (5 bases). Germline CDR1 reads SGHTA; CDR2 reads FQGNSA. This CDR3 comprises 15 residues. V lost 2 bases to trimming and J lost 0 bases, with 8 bases between them. The CDR3, as DNA: TGTGCCAGCAGCTTACAAACAGGTAGCAATCAGCCCCAGCATTTT. It translates to CASSLQTGSNQPQHF.

This clonotype was detected ten times or more. The rearrangement uses TRBV20-1 and TRBJ2-7, with 9 bases identical to TRBD1. This CDR3 has 15 amino acids. V shed 0 bases and J 4 bases; nucleotides not matched to a gene: 7. Germline loops: CDR1 DFQATT, CDR2 SNEGSKA (reference sequence). CDR3 amino acids: CSARDERDREYEQYF. CDR3 coding DNA: TGCAGTGCTAGAGATGAAAGGGACAGGGAGTACGAGCAGTACTTC.

The table lists this clonotype with a few counts. V is TRBV29-1 and J is TRBJ2-3; TRBD2 agrees at 12 bases. The CDR3 extends over 14 amino acids. CDR1 is SQVTM, CDR2 ANQGSEA, per germline. V dropped 1 base and J dropped 7; count of bases not matched to a gene: 3. CDR3 sequence reads: CSVEVTSGRHTQYF. CDR3 sequence (DNA): TGCAGCGTTGAAGTGACTAGCGGGAGACATACGCAGTATTTT.

This clonotype is categorized as medium-sized. The chain has TRBV5-1 and TRBJ2-1, with D perhaps TRBD1 (6 bases). V was clipped by 0 bases and J by 8 bases, with 15 bases between them. Germline V gene sequence: CDR1 SGHRS, CDR2 YFSETQ. This CDR3 has 15 residues. CDR3 residues: CASSLGAGARDEQFF. In DNA, the CDR3 is TGCGCCAGCAGCTTGGGGGCAGGGGCTAGGGATGAGCAGTTCTTC.

This clonotype was recorded at least ten times. The CDR3 nucleotides read TGTGCCAGCAGCTTAGAGAGGGCCACAACACCCCTCCACTTT. Its protein product is CASSLERATTPLHF. This rearrangement joins TRBV11-2 to TRBJ1-6; D unresolved. CDR1 and CDR2 from the germline V gene are SGHAT and FQNNGV. V was clipped by 0 bases and J by 11 bases, with 11 bases between them. This CDR3 region has 14 residues. The complete variable domain, with remaining parts taken from reference TRBV11-2 and TRBJ1-6, reads EAGVAQSPRYKIIEKRQSVAFWCNPISGHATLYWYQQILGQGPKLLIQFQNNGVVDDSQLPKDRFSAERLKGVDSTLKIQPAKLEDSAVYLCASSLERATTPLHFGNGTRLTVT.

This clonotype showed up just a few times. A single base separates this from a much larger clone, so it may be a read error. The chain links TRBV7-6 to TRBJ2-2, with 8 nucleotides matching TRBD1. The germline gives CDR1 SGHVS, CDR2 FNYEAQ. The CDR3 loop spans 15 amino acids. Trimming removed 7 bases from V and 3 bases from J; junction bases left unmatched: 7. CDR3 coding DNA: TGTGCCAGCATTGGAGGGACAGGCGACACCGGGGAGCTGTTTTTT. It codes for CASIGGTGDTGELFF.